Given below is one TCR beta chain in context. Germline V gene lookup returns CDR1 LNHDA and CDR2 SQIVND (reference sequence). Trimming took off 9 bases at V and 1 base at J, with 9 bases between the two ends. This CDR3 contains 13 residues. This sample was included in a study of shared clonotypes between healthy human individuals. Positively selected for CCR7, the CD45RO-negative cells used as naive CD8 cells excluded terminally differentiated effector memory CD45RA+ cells. Only in-frame clones appear in the TCRdb table, and some are missing; sequencing was by immunoSEQ multiplex PCR. The data show about 2.1 million clones, roughly 91% seen once.

V is TRBV19 and J is TRBJ2-2, with D possibly TRBD1 on 5 matching bases. This clonotype originated in a man aged 18 to 35 in good health. Some clones in this sample may be carry-over from other donors' samples. Sequences were obtained from naive CD8+ T cells from PBMCs. CDR3 region: CASEGVNTGELFF. CDR3 sequence (DNA): TGTGCCAGCGAAGGGGTGAACACCGGGGAGCTGTTTTTT.